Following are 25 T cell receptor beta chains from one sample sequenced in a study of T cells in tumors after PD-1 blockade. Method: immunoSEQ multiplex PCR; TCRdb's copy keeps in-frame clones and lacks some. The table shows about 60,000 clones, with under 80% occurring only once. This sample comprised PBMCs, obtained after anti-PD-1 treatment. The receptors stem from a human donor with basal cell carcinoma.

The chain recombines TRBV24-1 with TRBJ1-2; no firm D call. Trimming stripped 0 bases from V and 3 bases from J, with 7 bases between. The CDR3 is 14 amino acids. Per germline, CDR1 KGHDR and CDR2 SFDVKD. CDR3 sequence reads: CATSDLNSDYGYTF. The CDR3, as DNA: TGTGCCACCAGTGATTTGAATTCTGACTATGGCTACACCTTC.

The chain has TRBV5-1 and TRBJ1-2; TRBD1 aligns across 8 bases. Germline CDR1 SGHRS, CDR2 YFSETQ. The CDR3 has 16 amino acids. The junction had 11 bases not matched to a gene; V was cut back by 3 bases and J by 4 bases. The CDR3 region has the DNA TGCGCCAGCAGCTCACAGACAGGGGCTAAACCCTATGGCTACACCTTC. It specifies CASSSQTGAKPYGYTF.

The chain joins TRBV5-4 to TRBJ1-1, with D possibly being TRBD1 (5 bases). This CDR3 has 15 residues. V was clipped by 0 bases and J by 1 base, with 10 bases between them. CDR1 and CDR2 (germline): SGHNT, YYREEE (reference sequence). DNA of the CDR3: TGTGCCAGCAGCTTGGGGGGGGGACGGAACACTGAAGCTTTCTTT. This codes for CASSLGGGRNTEAFF.

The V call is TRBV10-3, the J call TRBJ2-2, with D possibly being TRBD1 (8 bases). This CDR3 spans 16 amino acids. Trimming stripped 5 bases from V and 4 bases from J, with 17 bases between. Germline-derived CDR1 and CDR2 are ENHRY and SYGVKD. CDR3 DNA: TGTGCCATCAGTCTTGGACAGGGCGGGGGCACCGGGGAGCTGTTTTTT. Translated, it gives CAISLGQGGGTGELFF.

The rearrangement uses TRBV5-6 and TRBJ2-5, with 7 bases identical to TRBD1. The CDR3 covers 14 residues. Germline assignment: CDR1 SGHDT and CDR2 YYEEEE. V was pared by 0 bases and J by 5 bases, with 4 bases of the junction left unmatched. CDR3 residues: CASSLDDRDETQYF. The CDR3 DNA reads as TGTGCCAGCAGCTTGGACGACAGGGATGAGACCCAGTACTTC.

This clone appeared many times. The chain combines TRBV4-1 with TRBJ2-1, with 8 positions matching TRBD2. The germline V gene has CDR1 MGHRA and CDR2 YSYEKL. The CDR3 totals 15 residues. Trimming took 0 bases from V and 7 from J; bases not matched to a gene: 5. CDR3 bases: TGCGCCAGCAGCCAAGAACTAGCGGATGGTAATGAGCAGTTCTTC. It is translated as CASSQELADGNEQFF.

DNA for the CDR3: TGTGCCAGCACCGCCGCCGGACAGGTTCGCTACACCTTC. This sequence encodes CASTAAGQVRYTF. The chain uses TRBV6-5 and TRBJ1-2, with 7 bases aligning to TRBD1. Germline V gene lookup returns CDR1 MNHEY and CDR2 SVGAGI. The CDR3 extends over 13 amino acids. The ends lost 7 bases at V and 9 bases at J; junction bases unmatched: 11.

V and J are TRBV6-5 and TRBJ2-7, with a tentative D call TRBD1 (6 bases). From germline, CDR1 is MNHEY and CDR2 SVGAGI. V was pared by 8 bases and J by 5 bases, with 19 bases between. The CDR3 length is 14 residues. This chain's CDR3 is CASCRQGLIDEQYF. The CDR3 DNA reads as TGTGCCAGCTGTCGGCAGGGGTTAATCGACGAGCAGTACTTC.

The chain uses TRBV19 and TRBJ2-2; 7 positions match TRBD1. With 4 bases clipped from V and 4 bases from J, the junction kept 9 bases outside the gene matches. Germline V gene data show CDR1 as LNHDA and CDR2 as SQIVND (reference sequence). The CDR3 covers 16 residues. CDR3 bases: TGTGCCAGTAGTAAAAGACAGGGTGGGACCACCGGGGAGCTGTTTTTT. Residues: CASSKRQGGTTGELFF.

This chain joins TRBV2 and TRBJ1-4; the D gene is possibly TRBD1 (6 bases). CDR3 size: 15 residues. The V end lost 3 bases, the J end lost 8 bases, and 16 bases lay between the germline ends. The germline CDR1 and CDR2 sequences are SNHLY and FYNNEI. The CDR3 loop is CASSDWTVEGEKLFF. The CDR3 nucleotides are TGTGCCAGCAGTGACTGGACAGTTGAGGGGGAAAAACTGTTTTTT.

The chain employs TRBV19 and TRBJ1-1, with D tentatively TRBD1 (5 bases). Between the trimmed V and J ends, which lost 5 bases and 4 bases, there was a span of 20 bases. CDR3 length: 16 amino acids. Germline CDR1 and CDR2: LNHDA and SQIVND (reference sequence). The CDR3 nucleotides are TGTGCCAGTAGTCCACGGACGGTTTCGAGGGGCACTGAAGCTTTCTTT. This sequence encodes CASSPRTVSRGTEAFF.

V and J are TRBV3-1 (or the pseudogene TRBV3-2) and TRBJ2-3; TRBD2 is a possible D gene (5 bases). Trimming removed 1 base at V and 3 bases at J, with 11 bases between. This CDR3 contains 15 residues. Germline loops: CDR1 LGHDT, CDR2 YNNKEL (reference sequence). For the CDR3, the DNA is TGTGCCAGCAGCCAAGGGCGGGTAGGTACAGATACGCAGTATTTT. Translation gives CASSQGRVGTDTQYF.

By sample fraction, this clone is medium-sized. Here the CDR3 reads CASSTGQGTSPLHF. CDR3 in DNA: TGTGCCAGCAGCACCGGACAGGGGACTTCACCCCTCCACTTT. This chain joins TRBV7-6 and TRBJ1-6; 9 bases align to TRBD1. Germline CDR1 SGHVS, CDR2 FNYEAQ. The CDR3 spans 14 residues. With 5 bases clipped from V and 9 bases from J, the junction kept 5 bases outside the gene matches. The variable domain in full, completed from reference TRBV7-6 and TRBJ1-6, reads GAGVSQSPRYKVTKRGQDVALRCDPISGHVSLYWYRQALGQGPEFLTYFNYEAQQDKSGLPNDRFSAERPEGSISTLTIQRTEQRDSAMYRCASSTGQGTSPLHFGNGTRLTVT.

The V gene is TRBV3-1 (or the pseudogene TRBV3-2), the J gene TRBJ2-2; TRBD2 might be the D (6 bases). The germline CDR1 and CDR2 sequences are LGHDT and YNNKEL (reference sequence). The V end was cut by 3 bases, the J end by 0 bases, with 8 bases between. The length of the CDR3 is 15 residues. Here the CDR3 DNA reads TGTGCCAGCAGCCATAGCGGCGCGAACACCGGGGAGCTGTTTTTT. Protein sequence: CASSHSGANTGELFF.

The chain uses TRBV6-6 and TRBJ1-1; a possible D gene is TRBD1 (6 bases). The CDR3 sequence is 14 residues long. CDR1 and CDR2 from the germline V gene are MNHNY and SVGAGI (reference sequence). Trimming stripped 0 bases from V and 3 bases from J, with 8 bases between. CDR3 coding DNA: TGTGCCAGCAGTTACTCGGGGGCCGACACTGAAGCTTTCTTT. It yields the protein CASSYSGADTEAFF.

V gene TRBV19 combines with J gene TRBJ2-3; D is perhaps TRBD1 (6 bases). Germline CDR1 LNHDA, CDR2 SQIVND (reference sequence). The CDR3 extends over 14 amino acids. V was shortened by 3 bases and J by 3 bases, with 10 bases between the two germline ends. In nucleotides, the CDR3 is TGTGCCAGTAGTATGTCAGGGGAGACAGATACGCAGTATTTT. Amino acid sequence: CASSMSGETDTQYF.

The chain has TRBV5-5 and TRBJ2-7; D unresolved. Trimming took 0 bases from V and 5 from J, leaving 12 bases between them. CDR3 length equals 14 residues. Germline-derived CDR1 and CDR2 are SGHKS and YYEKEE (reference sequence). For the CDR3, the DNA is TGTGCCAGCAGCTTGGGCCGCTACAAGGACGAGCAGTACTTC. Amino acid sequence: CASSLGRYKDEQYF.

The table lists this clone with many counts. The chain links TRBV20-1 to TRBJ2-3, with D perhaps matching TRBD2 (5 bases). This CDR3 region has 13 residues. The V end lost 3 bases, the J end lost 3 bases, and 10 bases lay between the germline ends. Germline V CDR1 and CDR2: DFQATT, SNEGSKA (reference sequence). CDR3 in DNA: TGCAGTGCTAGTCACGGGGATACAGATACGCAGTATTTT. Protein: CSASHGDTDTQYF.

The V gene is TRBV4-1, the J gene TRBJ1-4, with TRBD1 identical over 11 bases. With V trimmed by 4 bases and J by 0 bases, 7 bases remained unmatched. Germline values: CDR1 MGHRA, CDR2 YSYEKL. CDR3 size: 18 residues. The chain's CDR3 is CASSPGQGAWTTNEKLFF. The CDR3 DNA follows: TGCGCCAGCAGCCCCGGACAGGGGGCGTGGACAACTAATGAAAAACTGTTTTTT.

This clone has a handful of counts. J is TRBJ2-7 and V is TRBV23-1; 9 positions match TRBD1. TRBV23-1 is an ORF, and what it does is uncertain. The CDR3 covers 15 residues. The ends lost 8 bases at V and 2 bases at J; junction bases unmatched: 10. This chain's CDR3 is CASWYPTGGPYEQYF. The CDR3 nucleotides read TGCGCCAGCTGGTACCCAACAGGGGGCCCCTACGAGCAGTACTTC.

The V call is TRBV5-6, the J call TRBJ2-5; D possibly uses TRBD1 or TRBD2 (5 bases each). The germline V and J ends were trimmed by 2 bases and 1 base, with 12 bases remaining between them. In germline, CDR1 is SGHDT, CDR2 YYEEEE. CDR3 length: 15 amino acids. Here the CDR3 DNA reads TGTGCCAGCAGCTTATTGGGACCCCTCCAAGAGACCCAGTACTTC. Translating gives CASSLLGPLQETQYF.

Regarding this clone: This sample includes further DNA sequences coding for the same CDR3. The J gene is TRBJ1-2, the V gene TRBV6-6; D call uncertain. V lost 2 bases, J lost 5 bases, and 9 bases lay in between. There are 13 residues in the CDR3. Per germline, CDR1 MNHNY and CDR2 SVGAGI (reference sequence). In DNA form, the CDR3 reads TGTGCCAGCAGTTACACGGACTCTTATGGCTACACCTTC. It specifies CASSYTDSYGYTF.

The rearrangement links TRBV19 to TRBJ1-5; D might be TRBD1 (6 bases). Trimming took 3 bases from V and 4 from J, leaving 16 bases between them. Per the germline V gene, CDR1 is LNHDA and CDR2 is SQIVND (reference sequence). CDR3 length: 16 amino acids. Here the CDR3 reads CASSMNRAVRNQPQHF. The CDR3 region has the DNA TGTGCCAGTAGTATGAACAGGGCGGTTCGGAATCAGCCCCAGCATTTT.

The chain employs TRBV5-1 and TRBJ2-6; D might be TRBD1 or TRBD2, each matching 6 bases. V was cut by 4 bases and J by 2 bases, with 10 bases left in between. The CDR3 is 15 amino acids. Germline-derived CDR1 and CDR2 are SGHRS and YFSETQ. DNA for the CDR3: TGCGCCAGCAGCCCCGGGGGCGCTGGGGCCAACGTCCTGACTTTC. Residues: CASSPGGAGANVLTF.

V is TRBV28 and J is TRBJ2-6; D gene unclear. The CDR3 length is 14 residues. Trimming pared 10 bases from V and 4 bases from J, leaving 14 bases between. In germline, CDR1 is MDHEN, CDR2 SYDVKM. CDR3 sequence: CATRRMGGANVLTF. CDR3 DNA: TGTGCCACCAGAAGAATGGGAGGGGCCAACGTCCTGACTTTC. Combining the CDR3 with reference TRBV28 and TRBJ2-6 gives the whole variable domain DVKVTQSSRYLVKRTGEKVFLECVQDMDHENMFWYRQDPGLGLRLIYFSYDVKMKEKGDIPEGYSVSREKKERFSLILESASTNQTSMYLCATRRMGGANVLTFGAGSRLTVL.